The T cell receptor beta chain under discussion was sequenced for a study of CD8+CD57+ T cells in acquired aplastic anemia (dated 2018 in TCRdb). With respect to the entire study: On average, sorted CD4+ and CD8+ cells yielded approximately 3 ug of extracted DNA, with a range of about 0.19 to 30 ug. CD8+CD57+ expansion was defined as a frequency above the mean frequency observed in healthy subjects.

Patients chosen for sequencing had shown expansion of CD8+CD57+ cells by flow cytometry. Every patient had a diagnosis of severe acquired aplastic anemia based on International Study of Aplastic Anemia and Agranulocytosis and Camitta criteria. At the time blood was sampled, none of the patients had received any therapy. TCR repertoires of sorted CD4+ and CD8+ blood T cells from severe aplastic anemia patients and healthy subjects were deep-sequenced in the study. Patients were enrolled under clinicaltrials.gov protocols 00001620, 01623167, 00001397, 00071045, 00081523 and 00961064 in the USA. Ficoll-Paque density gradient centrifugation was used to isolate peripheral blood mononuclear cells. Before DNA extraction, CD4+ and CD8+ T cells were sorted by FACS or by magnetic beads. TCR beta VDJ combination and CDR3 sequence profiling used genomic DNA as the template. An Illumina HiSeq 2000 was the platform used for TCR repertoire sequencing. Per the source publication's procedure: Repertoire assessment relied on Simpson's diversity index, CDR3 size and DJ length profiles, and TRBV/TRBJ rearrangement plots. The immunodominant clone was defined as the most abundant DNA sequence in deep sequencing data. CDR3 amino acid sequences were checked for sharing between subjects and were compared against published repertoires and the VDJdb database. TCRdb ran its own pipeline on the public reads, namely fastp trimming at Q25 and MiXCR clone calling, and kept in-frame beta chains. When rows share a CDR3 protein, they turn into one entry using the most common DNA and genes. The authors' filters were not applied to this entry. This sample gives tens of thousands of distinct CDR3 sequences in total; 60% to 80% of them show up just once. The ten biggest clones cover just under 60% of the sample.

In regard to this clonotype: Its antigen specificity is not known. There are no base qualities to consult, and no much larger clone falls within one base.

Findings and caveats that apply to the study as a whole: Some 30 CD8+ CDR3 sequences were found to be shared between patients and controls, but these sequences appeared to be highly expressed in patients and within the immunodominant clones of the patients. CD8+ Simpson's diversity did not differ significantly between patients and healthy controls (P=0.060).

The source is a human donor with aplastic anemia. The sample comprised sorted CD4+, CD8+, or CD8+CD57+ T cells (not recorded which) from PBMCs.

The nucleotide sequence is TGCAGTGCTAGAGACGTGTCCTACGAGCAGTACTTC. Its translation reads: CSARDVSYEQYF. The chain is encoded by TRBV20-1 joined to TRBJ2-7; no D gene is confidently identified. V is pared back by 0 bases and J by 1 base, with 4 bases lying between the germline termini. Reading the germline V gene (reference sequence) gives CDR1 DFQATT and CDR2 SNEGSKA. Spanning cysteine to phenylalanine, the CDR3 consists of 12 amino acids. Only the CDR3 DNA is retained, 36 bases long and in frame from the first base.